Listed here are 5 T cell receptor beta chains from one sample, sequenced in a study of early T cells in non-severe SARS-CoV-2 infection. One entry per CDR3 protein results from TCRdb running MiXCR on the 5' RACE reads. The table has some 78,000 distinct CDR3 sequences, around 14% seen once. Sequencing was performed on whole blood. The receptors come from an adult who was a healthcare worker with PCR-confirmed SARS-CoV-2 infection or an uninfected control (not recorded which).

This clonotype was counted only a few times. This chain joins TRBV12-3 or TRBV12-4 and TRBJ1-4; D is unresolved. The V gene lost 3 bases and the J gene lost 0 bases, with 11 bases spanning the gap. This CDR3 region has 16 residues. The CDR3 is CASSFRGVATNEKLFF. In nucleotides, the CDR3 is TGTGCCAGCAGTTTTCGGGGAGTTGCAACTAATGAAAAACTGTTTTTT.

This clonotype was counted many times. The CDR3 coding sequence is TGTGCCAGCAGTTTAGCGCTCCAAGGGGATCAGCCCCAGCATTTT. This sequence encodes CASSLALQGDQPQHF. The V and J genes are TRBV12-3 or TRBV12-4 and TRBJ1-5; a weak D match, TRBD1 (5 bases). There are 15 residues in the CDR3. With 0 bases removed from V and 5 bases from J, the gap between germline ends came to 11 bases.

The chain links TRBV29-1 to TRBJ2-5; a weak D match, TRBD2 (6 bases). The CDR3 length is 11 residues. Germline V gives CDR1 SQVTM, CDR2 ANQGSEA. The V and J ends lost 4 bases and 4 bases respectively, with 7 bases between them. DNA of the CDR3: TGCAGCGTTGCCGGGGGAGAGACCCAGTACTTC. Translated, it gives CSVAGGETQYF.

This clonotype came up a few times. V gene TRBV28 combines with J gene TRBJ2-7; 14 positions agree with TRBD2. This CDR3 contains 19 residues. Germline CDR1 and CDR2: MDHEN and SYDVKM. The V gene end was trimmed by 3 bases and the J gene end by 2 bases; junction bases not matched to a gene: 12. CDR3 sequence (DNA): TGTGCCAGCAGTTTTCCGACTAGCGGGAGGGCCACCAAGACCTACGAGCAGTACTTC. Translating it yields CASSFPTSGRATKTYEQYF.

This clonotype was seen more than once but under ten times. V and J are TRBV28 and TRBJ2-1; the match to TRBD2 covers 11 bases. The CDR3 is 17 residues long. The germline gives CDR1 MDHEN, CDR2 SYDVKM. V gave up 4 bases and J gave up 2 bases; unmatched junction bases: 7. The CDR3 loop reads CASSSPGLAATYNEQFF. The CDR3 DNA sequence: TGTGCCAGCAGTTCCCCGGGACTAGCGGCCACCTACAATGAGCAGTTCTTC. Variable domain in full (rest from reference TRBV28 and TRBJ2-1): DVKVTQSSRYLVKRTGEKVFLECVQDMDHENMFWYRQDPGLGLRLIYFSYDVKMKEKGDIPEGYSVSREKKERFSLILESASTNQTSMYLCASSSPGLAATYNEQFFGPGTRLTVL.